The sample holds a few counts of the clone carrying this TCR beta chain. The antigen is not known. This record comes from a study of blood T cells in healthy people across ages. Study-wide points: In long-lived donors, naive CD4+ cell counts and diversity exceeded those of aged donors.

Germline assignment: CDR1 MNHNY and CDR2 SVGAGI (reference sequence). Trimming pared 7 bases from V and 5 bases from J, leaving 12 bases between. The CDR3 spans 13 residues. Primed by a sample-barcoded 5' primer and a J-beta primer mix, a second PCR proceeded for 7 to 11 cycles. TCRdb re-called the 5' RACE reads with MiXCR, one entry per CDR3 protein. Among around 1.5 million distinct CDR3 sequences listed, 42% were seen once. The source material was blood. The receptor was isolated from a woman between 18 and 29 years old in good health. This chain links TRBV6-6 with TRBJ2-1, with D tentatively TRBD2 (6 bases). Here the CDR3 reads CASILSGDNEQFF. CDR3 bases: TGTGCCAGCATCCTTAGCGGCGACAATGAGCAGTTCTTC.